The clone carrying this T cell receptor beta chain was counted ten times or more. This sample was included in a study of T cells in Graves' hyperthyroidism and ophthalmopathy. The wider study: It was at initial diagnosis, before any treatment, that peripheral blood was collected.

Amplified TCR beta CDR3 regions derived from RNA transcripts. RT-PCR in the first round (using the HTBI primer set) targeted the TCR CDR3. A single record per CDR3 protein comes from TCRdb applying MiXCR to the multiplex PCR reads. The profile shows about 740,000 distinct CDR3 sequences, less than 15% of them singletons. The authors deemed Graves' hyperthyroidism stable absent ophthalmopathy progression within 18 months. Clinical symptoms, serum thyroxine, TRAb, thyroid ultrasound and orbital computed tomography informed diagnoses. The germline gives CDR1 SNHLY, CDR2 FYNNEI. Trimming removed 0 bases at V and 2 bases at J, with 12 bases between. The CDR3 has 16 amino acids.

This TCR was sampled from a woman aged 18-30 years with Graves' hyperthyroidism. The chain is built from TRBV2 and TRBJ2-3; D remains ambiguous. What was sequenced was blood. The CDR3 nucleotides are TGTGCCAGCAGTGAAGCGCAGGCCGTCACCACAGATACGCAGTATTTT. This translates into CASSEAQAVTTDTQYF.